Shown below are 20 T cell receptor beta chains from a single sample sequenced in a study of blood T cells in healthy people across ages. Next came a second PCR, run for roughly 6 to 11 cycles, which used a sample-barcoded 5' primer along with a J-beta primer mix. MiXCR, applied by TCRdb to the 5' RACE reads, yields one record per CDR3 protein. The sample consists of roughly 560,000 distinct CDR3 sequences, around 24% of them appearing once. These records were also assigned to another study, of T cells of mothers and their children.

Sequenced: blood. All receptors derive from a boy between 10 and 17 years old in good health.

The V call is TRBV6-2 or TRBV6-3, the J call TRBJ1-1; no clear D. V dropped 5 bases and J dropped 5 bases, with 15 bases sitting between them. Germline values: CDR1 MNHEY, CDR2 SVGEGT. CDR3 size: 14 residues. This CDR3 is CASSATILWTEAFF. Here the CDR3 DNA reads TGTGCCAGCAGTGCGACTATCCTCTGGACTGAAGCTTTCTTT.

V usage is TRBV7-3 and J usage is TRBJ2-1; TRBD1 matches 8 bases. V gave up 7 bases and J gave up 2 bases; unmatched junction bases: 7. Per germline, CDR1 SGHTA and CDR2 FQGTGA. This CDR3 is 15 amino acids long. As DNA, the CDR3 is TGTGCCAGCACTACATTACAGGGGGCCTACAATGAGCAGTTCTTC. The encoded protein is CASTTLQGAYNEQFF.

This chain uses TRBV7-2 with TRBJ2-3; 7 nucleotides line up with TRBD2. V lost 0 bases to trimming and J lost 4 bases; unmatched junction nucleotides: 10. Germline loops: CDR1 SGHTA, CDR2 FQGNSA. The CDR3 sequence is 17 residues long. The CDR3: CASSLAPGQRGADTQYF. The CDR3 DNA reads TGTGCCAGCAGCTTAGCGCCTGGGCAGCGGGGAGCAGATACGCAGTATTTT.

This chain joins TRBV2 and TRBJ1-1; D remains ambiguous. With 7 bases removed from V and 1 base from J, the gap between germline ends came to 7 bases. Germline V gene sequence: CDR1 SNHLY, CDR2 FYNNEI. The CDR3 runs to 12 residues. The CDR3 is CASTRENTEAFF. In nucleotides, the CDR3 is TGTGCCAGCACAAGGGAGAACACTGAAGCTTTCTTT.

This clonotype has just a few counts. This chain joins TRBV7-3 and TRBJ2-3, with 10 bases aligning to TRBD1. Germline CDR1 reads SGHTA; CDR2 reads FQGTGA. Germline trimming cut 5 bases from V and 2 bases from J; bases unmatched to any gene: 4. CDR3 length equals 15 residues. CDR3 sequence reads: CASSAGTGATDTQYF. In DNA form, the CDR3 reads TGTGCCAGCAGCGCAGGGACAGGGGCCACAGATACGCAGTATTTT.

Only a few counts were recorded for this clonotype. The chain carries TRBV27 and TRBJ1-1, with D uncertain. V was clipped by 2 bases and J by 1 base, with 8 bases between them. The CDR3 has 14 residues. Germline CDR1 is MNHEY and CDR2 is SMNVEV (reference sequence). CDR3 nucleotide sequence: TGTGCCAGCAGTTTAGACGGGCCGAACACTGAAGCTTTCTTT. This sequence encodes CASSLDGPNTEAFF.

This clonotype was seen more than once but under ten times. The chain uses TRBV28 and TRBJ1-5, with D perhaps matching TRBD1 (6 bases). Deletions cut 6 bases from V and 0 bases from J, with 18 bases between. This CDR3 spans 17 amino acids. Germline CDR1 and CDR2: MDHEN and SYDVKM. As DNA, the CDR3 is TGTGCCAGCAGCACAGGGATCTACGCTTATAGCAATCAGCCCCAGCATTTT. As protein: CASSTGIYAYSNQPQHF.

The chain links TRBV6-2 or TRBV6-3 to TRBJ2-1; 8 bases line up with TRBD1. Germline V gives CDR1 MNHEY, CDR2 SVGEGT. The CDR3 extends over 15 amino acids. Trimming cost V 5 bases and J 6 bases; bases outside gene matches: 9. CDR3 sequence reads: CASSQRTGFGNEQFF. CDR3 coding DNA: TGTGCCAGCAGTCAACGGACAGGGTTCGGCAATGAGCAGTTCTTC.

This chain links TRBV30 with TRBJ1-5; TRBD1 is a possible D gene (5 bases). Between the trimmed V and J ends, which lost 2 bases and 6 bases, there was a span of 11 bases. The CDR3 is 13 amino acids. The germline gives CDR1 GTSNPN, CDR2 SVGIG (reference sequence). CDR3 nucleotides: TGTGCCTGGAGTTCGGGGGGGAGTCAGCCCCAGCATTTT. Protein sequence: CAWSSGGSQPQHF.

Ten or more counts support this clonotype. The chain has TRBV10-3 and TRBJ2-5; D remains unclear. Germline CDR1 ENHRY, CDR2 SYGVKD. The length of the CDR3 is 14 residues. The V end was cut by 0 bases, the J end by 2 bases, with 7 bases between. The DNA of the CDR3 is TGTGCCATCAGTGAGTCAGGCAGGCAAGAGACCCAGTACTTC. Its translation is CAISESGRQETQYF.

The J gene is TRBJ2-5, the V gene TRBV6-5; 8 positions match TRBD2. Looked up from germline, CDR1 is MNHEY and CDR2 is SVGAGI. The CDR3 consists of 14 residues. Germline trimming cut 0 bases from V and 7 bases from J; bases unmatched to any gene: 4. This CDR3 is CASSYSSGVGTQYF. The CDR3 nucleotides are TGTGCCAGCAGTTACTCTAGCGGGGTTGGGACCCAGTACTTC.

The CDR3 DNA follows: TGTGCCAGCAGCGGCCGGGACAGAAACGAGCAGTACTTC. Translation: CASSGRDRNEQYF. V gene TRBV7-9 combines with J gene TRBJ2-5, with 7 bases identical to TRBD1. With the DNA end fitting TRBJ2-7 better, the J assignment may be wrong. The CDR3 is 13 amino acids. In germline, CDR1 is SEHNR, CDR2 FQNEAQ (reference sequence).

V gene TRBV11-2 combines with J gene TRBJ2-2; possibly TRBD1 for D (6 bases). There are 17 residues in the CDR3. Trimming cost V 0 bases and J 1 base, with 12 bases left between them. Germline V CDR1 and CDR2: SGHAT, FQNNGV. The CDR3 is CASSLDLGAGNTGELFF. CDR3 sequence (DNA): TGTGCCAGCAGCTTAGATCTGGGGGCAGGGAACACCGGGGAGCTGTTTTTT.

This clonotype has only a few counts. The chain recombines TRBV20-1 with TRBJ2-1; 10 positions agree with TRBD1. The end of the DNA aligns better with TRBJ2-5, so the J call may be wrong. This CDR3 has 14 amino acids. Germline V CDR1 and CDR2: DFQATT, SNEGSKA (reference sequence). The CDR3 is CSARDDRGLETQYF. CDR3 DNA sequence: TGCAGTGCTAGAGATGACAGGGGGCTGGAGACCCAGTACTTC.

The DNA for the CDR3 is TGTGCCAGCAGTCCATATATCAGGGGCATCGAGCAGTACTTC. This codes for CASSPYIRGIEQYF. The chain has TRBV28 and TRBJ2-7, with D tentatively TRBD1 (6 bases). Per the germline V gene, CDR1 is MDHEN and CDR2 is SYDVKM. The ends were cut back, 5 bases at V and 6 bases at J, with 17 bases in the middle. CDR3 length: 14 amino acids.

This clonotype occurred many times. This rearrangement joins TRBV14 to TRBJ2-7; D is possibly TRBD2 (6 bases). Germline V CDR1 and CDR2: SGHDN, FVKESK. The CDR3 consists of 13 residues. Trimming cost V 9 bases and J 1 base, with 13 bases left between them. CDR3 amino acids: CARALRESYEQYF. The CDR3, as DNA: TGTGCCAGAGCTCTGCGGGAATCCTACGAGCAGTACTTC.

This clonotype has only a few counts. The rearrangement joins TRBV6-4 to TRBJ2-6, with D possibly being TRBD2 (6 bases). V lost 6 bases and J lost 1, with 13 bases in between. Germline CDR1 MRHNA, CDR2 SNTAGT. CDR3 length: 16 residues. The CDR3 spells CASSPEGGSGANVLTF. The DNA for the CDR3 is TGTGCCAGCAGCCCTGAAGGAGGGTCTGGGGCCAACGTCCTGACTTTC.

This clonotype was detected only a few times. This chain joins TRBV4-1 and TRBJ2-1, with 9 positions matching TRBD2. V dropped 4 bases and J dropped 12; count of bases not matched to a gene: 16. The CDR3 totals 16 residues. Germline V gene data show CDR1 as MGHRA and CDR2 as YSYEKL. The CDR3 region has the DNA TGCGCCAGCAGCCCCCGGTCGTCTAGCGGGACCTATGGGCAGTTCTTC. Protein product: CASSPRSSSGTYGQFF.

The chain is built from TRBV5-1 and TRBJ2-2; no firm D call. The CDR3 loop spans 13 amino acids. Per the germline V gene, CDR1 is SGHRS and CDR2 is YFSETQ. V lost 4 bases, J lost 10 bases, and 14 bases lay in between. The CDR3 region has the DNA TGCGCCAGCAGCATGATGGGCCTACTGGAGCTGTTTTTT. Translating it yields CASSMMGLLELFF.

This chain joins TRBV30 and TRBJ2-5; D gene ambiguous. The CDR3 loop spans 13 amino acids. V lost 1 base, J lost 1 base, and 7 bases lay in between. Germline V gene lookup returns CDR1 GTSNPN and CDR2 SVGIG (reference sequence). The CDR3 sequence is CAWSGGGQETQYF. The CDR3 bases are TGTGCCTGGAGTGGAGGCGGCCAAGAGACCCAGTACTTC.